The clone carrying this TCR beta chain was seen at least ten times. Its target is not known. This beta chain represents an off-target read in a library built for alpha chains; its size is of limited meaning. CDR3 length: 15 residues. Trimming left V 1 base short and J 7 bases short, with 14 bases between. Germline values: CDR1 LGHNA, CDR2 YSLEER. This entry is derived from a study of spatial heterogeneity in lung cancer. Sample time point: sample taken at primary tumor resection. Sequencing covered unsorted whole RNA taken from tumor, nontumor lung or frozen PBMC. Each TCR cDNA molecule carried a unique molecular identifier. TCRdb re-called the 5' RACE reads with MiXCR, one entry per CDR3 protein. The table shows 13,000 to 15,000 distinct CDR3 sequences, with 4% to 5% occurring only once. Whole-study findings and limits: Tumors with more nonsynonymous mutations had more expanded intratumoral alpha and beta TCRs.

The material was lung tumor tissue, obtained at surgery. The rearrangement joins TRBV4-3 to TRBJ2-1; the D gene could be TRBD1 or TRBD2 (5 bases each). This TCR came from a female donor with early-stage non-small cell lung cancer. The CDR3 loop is CASSQGRGRGNEQFF. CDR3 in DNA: TGCGCCAGCAGCCAAGGCCGGGGCCGAGGGAATGAGCAGTTCTTC.